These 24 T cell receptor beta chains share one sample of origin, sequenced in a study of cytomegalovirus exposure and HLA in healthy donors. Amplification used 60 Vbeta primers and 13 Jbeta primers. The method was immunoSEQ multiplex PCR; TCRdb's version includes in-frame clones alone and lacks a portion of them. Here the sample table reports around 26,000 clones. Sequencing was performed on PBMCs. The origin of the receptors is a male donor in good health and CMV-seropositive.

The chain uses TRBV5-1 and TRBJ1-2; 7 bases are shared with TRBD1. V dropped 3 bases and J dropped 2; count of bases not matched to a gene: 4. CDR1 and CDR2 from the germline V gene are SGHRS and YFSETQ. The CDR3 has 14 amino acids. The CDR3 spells CASSSTGDNYGYTF. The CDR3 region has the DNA TGCGCCAGCAGCTCAACAGGGGACAACTATGGCTACACCTTC.

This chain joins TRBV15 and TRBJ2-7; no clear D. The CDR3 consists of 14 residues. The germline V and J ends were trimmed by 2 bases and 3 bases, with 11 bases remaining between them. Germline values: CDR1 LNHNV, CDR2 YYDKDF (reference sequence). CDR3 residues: CATSRTTGGYEQYF. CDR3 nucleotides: TGTGCCACCAGCAGAACCACTGGCGGCTACGAGCAGTACTTC.

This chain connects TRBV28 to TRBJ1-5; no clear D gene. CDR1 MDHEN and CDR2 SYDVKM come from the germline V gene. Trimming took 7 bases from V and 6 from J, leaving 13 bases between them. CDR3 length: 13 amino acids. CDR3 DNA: TGTGCCAGCACCCACTCCTTTGGTCAGCCCCAGCATTTT. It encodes CASTHSFGQPQHF.

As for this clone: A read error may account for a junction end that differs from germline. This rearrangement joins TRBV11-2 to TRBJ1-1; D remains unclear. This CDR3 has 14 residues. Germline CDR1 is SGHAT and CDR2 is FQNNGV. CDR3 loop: CASSLESGNTEDFF. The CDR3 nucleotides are TGTGCCAGCAGCTTAGAAAGCGGGAACACTGAAGATTTCTTT.

The CDR3 DNA reads TGTGCCAGCAGTTACGGGTTAGCGGGGGTGGTCTACGAGCAGTACTTC. Translating gives CASSYGLAGVVYEQYF. This chain uses TRBV6-5 with TRBJ2-7; 9 bases align to TRBD2. This CDR3 has 16 residues. The V gene end was trimmed by 2 bases and the J gene end by 3 bases; junction bases not matched to a gene: 8. The V gene's germline CDR1 is MNHEY and CDR2 SVGAGI.

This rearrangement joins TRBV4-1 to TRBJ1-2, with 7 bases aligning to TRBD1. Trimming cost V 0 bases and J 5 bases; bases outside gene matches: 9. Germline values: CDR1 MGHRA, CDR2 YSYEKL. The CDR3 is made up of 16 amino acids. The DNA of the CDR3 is TGCGCCAGCAGCCAAGAGCCAGACAGGGCTCTATATGGCTACACCTTC. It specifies CASSQEPDRALYGYTF.

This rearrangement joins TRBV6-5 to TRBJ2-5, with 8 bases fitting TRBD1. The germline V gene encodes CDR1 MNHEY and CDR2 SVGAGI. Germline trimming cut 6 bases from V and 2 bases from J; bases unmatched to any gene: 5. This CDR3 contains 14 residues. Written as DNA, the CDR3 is TGTGCCAGCAGAGGGACAGGCGCTCAAGAGACCCAGTACTTC. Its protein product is CASRGTGAQETQYF.

CDR3 loop: CASSEAVQGSYGYTF. In DNA form, the CDR3 reads TGTGCCAGCAGTGAAGCGGTACAGGGATCCTATGGCTACACCTTC. The V call is TRBV6-1, the J call TRBJ1-2; the D gene is possibly TRBD1 (6 bases). The CDR3 is 15 residues long. CDR1 and CDR2 from the germline V gene are MNHNS and SASEGT. The ends were cut back, 0 bases at V and 4 bases at J, with 12 bases in the middle.

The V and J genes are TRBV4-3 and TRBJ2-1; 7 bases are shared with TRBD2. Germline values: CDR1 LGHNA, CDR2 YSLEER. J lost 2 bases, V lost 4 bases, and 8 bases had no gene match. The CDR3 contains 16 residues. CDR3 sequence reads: CASSRNRLAPYNEQFF. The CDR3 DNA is TGCGCCAGCAGCCGGAATAGACTAGCCCCCTACAATGAGCAGTTCTTC.

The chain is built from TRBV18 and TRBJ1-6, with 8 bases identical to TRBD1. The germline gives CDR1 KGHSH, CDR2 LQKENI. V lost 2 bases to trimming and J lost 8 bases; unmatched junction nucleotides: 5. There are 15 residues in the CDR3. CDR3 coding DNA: TGTGCCAGCTCACCAAGACAGGGGAAGGATTCACCCCTCCACTTT. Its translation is CASSPRQGKDSPLHF.

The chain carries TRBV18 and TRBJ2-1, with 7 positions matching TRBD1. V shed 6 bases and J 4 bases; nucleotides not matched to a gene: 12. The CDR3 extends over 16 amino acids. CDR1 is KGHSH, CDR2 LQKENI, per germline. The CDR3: CASSLPRDSLYNEQFF. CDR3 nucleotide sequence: TGTGCCAGCTCGCTTCCCCGGGACAGTCTATACAATGAGCAGTTCTTC.

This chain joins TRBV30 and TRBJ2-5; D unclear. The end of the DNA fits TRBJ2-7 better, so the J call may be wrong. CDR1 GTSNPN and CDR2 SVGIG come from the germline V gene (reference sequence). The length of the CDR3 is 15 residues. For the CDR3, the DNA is TGTGCCTGGAGTGTAATGATAGACTCTTCCTACGAGCAGTACTTC. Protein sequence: CAWSVMIDSSYEQYF.

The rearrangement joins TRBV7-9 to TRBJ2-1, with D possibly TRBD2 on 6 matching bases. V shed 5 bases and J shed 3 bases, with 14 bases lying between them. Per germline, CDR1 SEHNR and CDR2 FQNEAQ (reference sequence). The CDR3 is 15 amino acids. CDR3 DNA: TGTGCCAGCAGCCTACTAGCCCAATACTACAATGAGCAGTTCTTC. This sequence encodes CASSLLAQYYNEQFF.

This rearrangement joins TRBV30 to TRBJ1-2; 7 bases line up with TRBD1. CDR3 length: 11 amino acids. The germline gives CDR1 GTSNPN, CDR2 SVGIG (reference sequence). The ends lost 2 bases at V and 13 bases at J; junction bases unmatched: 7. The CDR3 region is CAWSRGQLCTF. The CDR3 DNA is TGTGCCTGGAGTAGGGGACAGCTCTGCACCTTC. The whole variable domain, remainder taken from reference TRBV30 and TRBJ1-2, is SQTIHQWPATLVQPVGSPLSLECTVEGTSNPNLYWYRQAAGRGLQLLFYSVGIGQISSEVPQNLSASRPQDRQFILSSKKLLLSDSGFYLCAWSRGQLCTFGSGTRLTVV.

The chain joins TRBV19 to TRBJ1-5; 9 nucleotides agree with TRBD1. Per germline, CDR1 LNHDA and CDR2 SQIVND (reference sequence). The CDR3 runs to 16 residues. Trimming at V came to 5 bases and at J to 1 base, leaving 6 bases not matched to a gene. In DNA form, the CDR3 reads TGTGCCAGTAGTGGAACAGGGGGCTTGAGCAATCAGCCCCAGCATTTT. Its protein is CASSGTGGLSNQPQHF.

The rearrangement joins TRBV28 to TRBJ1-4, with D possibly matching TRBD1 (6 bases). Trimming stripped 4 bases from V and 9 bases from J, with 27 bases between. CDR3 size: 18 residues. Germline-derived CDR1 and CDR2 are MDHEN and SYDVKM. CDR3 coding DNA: TGTGCCAGCAGTTCGTCCCGGGCAGGGGAGTTGCGGAGCAAAAAACTGTTTTTT. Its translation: CASSSSRAGELRSKKLFF.

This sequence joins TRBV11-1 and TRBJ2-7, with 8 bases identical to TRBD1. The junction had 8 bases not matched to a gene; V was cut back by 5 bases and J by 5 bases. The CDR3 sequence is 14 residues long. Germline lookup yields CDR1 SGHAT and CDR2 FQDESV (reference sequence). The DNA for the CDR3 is TGTGCCAGCAGCCCCGCCCGACAGGGGCACGAGCAGTACTTC. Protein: CASSPARQGHEQYF.

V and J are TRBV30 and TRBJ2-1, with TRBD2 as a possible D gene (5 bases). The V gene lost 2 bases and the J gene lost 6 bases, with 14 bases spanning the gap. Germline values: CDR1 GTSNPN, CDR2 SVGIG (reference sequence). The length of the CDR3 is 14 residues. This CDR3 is CAWSLGVLGNEQFF. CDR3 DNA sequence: TGTGCCTGGAGTCTCGGGGTTTTGGGCAATGAGCAGTTCTTC.

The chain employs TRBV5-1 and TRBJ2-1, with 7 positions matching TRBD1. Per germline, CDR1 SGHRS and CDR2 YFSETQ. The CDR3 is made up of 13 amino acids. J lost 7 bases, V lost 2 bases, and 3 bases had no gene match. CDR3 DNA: TGCGCCAGCAGCTTCCCGGACAGGAATGAGCAGTTCTTC. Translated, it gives CASSFPDRNEQFF.

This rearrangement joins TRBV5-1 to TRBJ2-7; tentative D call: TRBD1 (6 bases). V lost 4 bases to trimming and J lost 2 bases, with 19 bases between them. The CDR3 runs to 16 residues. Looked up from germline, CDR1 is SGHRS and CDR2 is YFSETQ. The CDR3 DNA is TGCGCCAGCAGCCAAGCTACAGGGAACTTACCCTACGAGCAGTACTTC. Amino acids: CASSQATGNLPYEQYF.

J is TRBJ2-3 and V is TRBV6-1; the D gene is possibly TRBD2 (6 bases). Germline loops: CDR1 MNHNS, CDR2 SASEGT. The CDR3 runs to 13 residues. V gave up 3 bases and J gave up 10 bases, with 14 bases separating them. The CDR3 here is CASSDIDGGPQYF. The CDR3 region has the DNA TGTGCCAGCAGTGATATTGACGGGGGACCGCAGTATTTT.

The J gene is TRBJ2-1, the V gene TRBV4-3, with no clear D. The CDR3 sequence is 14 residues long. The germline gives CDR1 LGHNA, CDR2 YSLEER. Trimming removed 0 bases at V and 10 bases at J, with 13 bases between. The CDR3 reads CASSQEDVDNEQFF. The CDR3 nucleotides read TGCGCCAGCAGCCAAGAAGATGTAGATAACGAGCAGTTCTTC.

CDR3 sequence reads: CASSALAGEGNQPQHF. The CDR3 nucleotides read TGTGCCAGCAGTGCCTTGGCAGGAGAGGGAAATCAGCCCCAGCATTTT. The rearrangement uses TRBV6-1 and TRBJ1-5; D is ambiguous. Germline V gene sequence: CDR1 MNHNS, CDR2 SASEGT. The V end lost 4 bases, the J end lost 4 bases, and 17 bases lay between the germline ends. The CDR3 totals 16 residues.

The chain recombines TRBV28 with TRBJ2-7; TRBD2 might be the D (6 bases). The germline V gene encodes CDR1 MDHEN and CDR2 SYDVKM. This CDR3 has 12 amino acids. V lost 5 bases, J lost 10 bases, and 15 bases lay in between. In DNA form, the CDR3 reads TGTGCCAGCAGTCTTCTTGAGGAGGGACAGTACTTC. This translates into CASSLLEEGQYF.